Listed below are T cell receptor beta chains from one sample, sequenced in a study of blood T cell repertoires in COVID-19. TCRdb keeps only in-frame clones here, not all; method: immunoSEQ multiplex PCR. The repertoire holds a few hundred thousand clones, with around 88% as singletons. Sample: peripheral blood. The source of these receptors is a woman in her 50s with COVID-19, enrolled during active disease. CDR3s include the opening cysteine and the closing phenylalanine or tryptophan. Fields, in order: D gene, CDR3 length, J gene, clone size, V gene, CDR3 protein, CDR3 DNA. The D gene is left open where the match is weak. Only some rows state a clone size, as once, few, many or a class for expanded clones.

>TRBD1|12|TRBJ1-1|NA|TRBV7-9
CASSGQGLEAFF
TGTGCCAGCAGCGGACAGGGTCTCGAAGCTTTCTTT
>NA|13|TRBJ1-4|NA|TRBV2
CASRRATNEKLFF
TGTGCCAGCAGAAGAGCAACTAATGAAAAACTGTTTTTT
>NA|15|TRBJ2-7|NA|TRBV6-1
CASSETTGVSYEQYF
TGTGCCAGCAGTGAAACGACAGGAGTCTCCTACGAGCAGTACTTC
>TRBD2|15|TRBJ2-7|once|TRBV11-1
CASSSLVSGALEQYF
TGTGCCAGCAGCTCCTTAGTGAGCGGGGCTCTCGAGCAGTACTTC
>TRBD2|16|TRBJ2-1|once|TRBV6-4
CASSKIPGRGGHEQFF
TGTGCCAGCAGCAAAATTCCGGGCCGGGGGGGGCATGAGCAGTTCTTC
>NA|13|TRBJ1-1|once|TRBV11-3
CASSLVKNTEAFF
TGTGCCAGCAGCTTAGTAAAGAACACTGAAGCTTTCTTT
>NA|14|TRBJ2-7|NA|TRBV5-1
CASSSAGGTYEQYF
TGCGCCAGCAGCTCCGCCGGGGGTACCTACGAGCAGTACTTC
>TRBD1|13|TRBJ1-1|NA|TRBV9
CASSVVPGGDAFF
TGTGCCAGCAGCGTAGTTCCAGGGGGCGACGCTTTCTTT
>NA|13|TRBJ1-2|NA|TRBV28
CASSTLTDYGYTF
TGTGCCAGCAGCACGCTCACGGACTATGGCTACACCTTC
>NA|15|TRBJ1-5|few|TRBV6-5
CASTAMRLGGQPQHF
TGTGCCAGCACTGCGATGAGGCTAGGAGGTCAGCCCCAGCATTTT
>NA|13|TRBJ1-1|NA|TRBV19
CASSTTGNTEAFF
TGTGCCAGTAGTACGACAGGAAACACTGAAGCTTTCTTT
>TRBD1|15|TRBJ2-7|NA|TRBV7-2
CASSPRQGAGYEQYF
TGTGCCAGCAGCCCGAGACAGGGGGCTGGATACGAGCAGTACTTC
>NA|17|TRBJ1-5|NA|TRBV14
CASSRRRVGKSNQPQHF
TGTGCCAGCAGCCGGCGGCGGGTGGGCAAGAGCAATCAGCCCCAGCATTTT
>TRBD1|13|TRBJ1-1|once|TRBV5-1
CASSWTGGAEAFF
TGCGCCAGCAGCTGGACAGGGGGAGCTGAAGCTTTCTTT
>TRBD1|15|TRBJ2-7|NA|TRBV30
CAWSPLTGGRNEQYF
TGTGCCTGGAGTCCGCTAACAGGGGGTAGGAACGAGCAGTACTTC
>TRBD2|15|TRBJ2-7|NA|TRBV5-4
CASSLDGRGDPEQYF
TGTGCCAGCAGCTTGGACGGGCGGGGGGACCCCGAGCAGTACTTC
>NA|14|TRBJ2-3|NA|TRBV6-5
CASSHPGGPDTQYF
TGTGCCAGCAGTCACCCGGGGGGCCCAGATACGCAGTATTTT
>NA|14|TRBJ2-7|NA|TRBV5-4
CASSLRSQGNEQYF
TGTGCCAGCAGCTTGCGCAGTCAGGGTAACGAGCAGTACTTC
>NA|16|TRBJ1-1|NA|TRBV7-2
CASSLPTGTFPLEAFF
TGTGCCAGCAGCTTACCCACCGGGACATTCCCCCTTGAAGCTTTCTTT
>NA|14|TRBJ1-5|few|TRBV6-1
CASSDVGLEQPQHF
TGTGCCAGCAGTGACGTGGGTTTGGAGCAGCCCCAGCATTTT
>NA|14|TRBJ1-1|NA|TRBV5-1
CASSLVGGEAEAFF
TGCGCCAGCAGCTTGGTAGGAGGGGAGGCTGAAGCTTTCTTT
>TRBD1|14|TRBJ1-2|NA|TRBV24-1
CATSDGDRVGGYTF
TGTGCCACCAGTGATGGGGACAGGGTAGGTGGCTACACCTTC
>NA|11|TRBJ1-2|NA|TRBV30
CAWNRGYGYTF
TGTGCCTGGAACCGGGGCTATGGCTACACCTTC
>NA|14|TRBJ2-1|NA|TRBV29-1
CSVERPSAYNEQFF
TGCAGCGTTGAACGGCCGAGCGCCTACAATGAGCAGTTCTTC
>TRBD1|14|TRBJ1-4|once|TRBV6-5
CASRLQGGHEKLFF
TGTGCCAGCAGGCTACAGGGGGGTCATGAAAAACTGTTTTTT
>TRBD1|15|TRBJ2-2|once|TRBV6-5
CASHLGGTGFGELFF
TGTGCCAGCCACCTGGGCGGGACAGGGTTCGGGGAGCTGTTTTTT
>NA|13|TRBJ1-4|NA|TRBV11-2
CASSWALREKLFF
TGTGCCAGCAGCTGGGCCTTGCGAGAAAAACTGTTTTTT
>TRBD2|15|TRBJ2-3|NA|TRBV3-1/TRBV3-2
CASSQFSGGGNTQYF
TGTGCCAGCAGCCAATTTAGCGGGGGCGGGAATACGCAGTATTTT
>NA|15|TRBJ2-1|NA|TRBV3-1/TRBV3-2
CASSPQGMPNNEQFF
TGTGCCAGCAGCCCCCAGGGGATGCCTAACAATGAGCAGTTCTTC
>NA|15|TRBJ1-2|NA|TRBV24-1
CATSDSALHNYGYTF
TGTGCCACCAGTGATTCCGCGCTTCATAACTATGGCTACACCTTC
>TRBD1|14|TRBJ1-1|once|TRBV6-5
CASTRTGVGTEAFF
TGTGCCAGCACCCGGACAGGGGTTGGCACTGAAGCTTTCTTT
>TRBD1|12|TRBJ2-5|NA|TRBV6-6
CASYRGQETQYF
TGTGCCTCCTACAGGGGGCAAGAGACCCAGTACTTC
>TRBD1|15|TRBJ2-7|few|TRBV7-2
CASSLPDRGHYEQYF
TGTGCCAGCAGCTTACCGGACAGGGGGCACTACGAGCAGTACTTC
>TRBD1|13|TRBJ2-7|NA|TRBV12-3/TRBV12-4
CASSSPGGKEQYF
TGTGCCAGCAGTTCTCCAGGGGGCAAGGAGCAGTACTTC
>TRBD2|15|TRBJ2-5|NA|TRBV4-2
CASSQDGLADETQYF
TGTGCCAGCAGCCAAGATGGACTAGCGGATGAGACCCAGTACTTC
>NA|19|TRBJ1-6|NA|TRBV19
CASSNLGQPIPTYNSPLHF
TGTGCCAGTAGTAATCTGGGGCAGCCGATTCCGACCTATAATTCACCCCTCCACTTT
>TRBD1|13|TRBJ2-7|NA|TRBV24-1
CATSGQGLGEQYF
TGTGCCACCAGTGGACAGGGGTTGGGTGAGCAGTACTTC
>NA|14|TRBJ1-1|NA|TRBV2
CASTLGEGGLGAFF
TGTGCCAGCACTCTAGGGGAAGGTGGCCTCGGCGCTTTCTTT
>NA|14|TRBJ2-2|few|TRBV5-1
CASSWGEGAGELFF
TGCGCCAGCAGCTGGGGAGAGGGGGCCGGGGAGCTGTTTTTT
>NA|15|TRBJ1-6|NA|TRBV7-6
CASSLEDSRSSPLHF
TGTGCCAGCAGCTTGGAGGACAGTAGGAGTTCACCCCTCCACTTT
>NA|15|TRBJ2-1|NA|TRBV2
CASSELSLAVGEQFF
TGTGCCAGCAGTGAATTATCCCTAGCTGTCGGTGAGCAGTTCTTC
>TRBD1|14|TRBJ1-5|NA|TRBV19
CASSGTASNQPQHF
TGTGCCAGTAGTGGGACAGCCTCCAATCAGCCCCAGCATTTT
>NA|13|TRBJ2-2|NA|TRBV7-9
CAVTGPNTGELFF
TGTGCTGTCACAGGGCCGAACACCGGGGAGCTGTTTTTT
>NA|12|TRBJ1-1|NA|TRBV30
CAWSVDGAEAFF
TGTGCCTGGAGTGTAGACGGAGCCGAAGCTTTCTTT
>NA|13|TRBJ1-1|NA|TRBV10-1
CASSESEGGTAFF
TGCGCCAGCAGTGAGTCCGAGGGTGGTACGGCTTTCTTT
>NA|14|TRBJ2-1|NA|TRBV12-5
CASGREAQRTWQFF
TGTGCTAGTGGTCGCGAAGCCCAGAGGACTTGGCAGTTCTTC
>NA|17|TRBJ2-6|many|TRBV30
CAWRLVARETGANVLTF
TGTGCCTGGAGGTTGGTAGCCCGAGAGACTGGGGCCAACGTCCTGACTTTC